This TCR beta chain was recovered during a study of T cells in Graves' hyperthyroidism and ophthalmopathy (dated by TCRdb to about 2019). Notes on the research overall: Peripheral blood samples were taken at the time of initial diagnosis, prior to any treatment. After blood sampling, hyperthyroidism patients were treated with methimazole at a starting dose of 30 mg daily, and ophthalmopathy patients were treated with high-dose intravenous methylprednisolone. For training and testing, the roughly 97 patients in the discovery cohort were randomly divided in a 7:3 ratio. Whether ophthalmopathy could be predicted prospectively was tested in an independent validation cohort made up of 18 to 20 hyperthyroidism patients plus 17 patients who later progressed to ophthalmopathy. According to the paper, TCR Vbeta CDR3 sequencing was carried out on 135 peripheral blood samples, which came from approximately 43 ophthalmopathy, about 75 hyperthyroidism and about 17 progressor patients. To identify TCR V-J signatures that set the groups apart, the researchers used a discovery cohort of 100 patients, made up of 40 to 45 with Graves' ophthalmopathy and some 58 with stable Graves' hyperthyroidism. Thyroid tissue and blood T-cell repertoires from more than five Graves' hyperthyroidism patients were also compared in the study. What the authors observed across the whole study: A model built on a 13 V-J signature distinguished ophthalmopathy from stable hyperthyroidism, reaching 87.88% sensitivity and about 81% specificity in cross-validation and 80%/75% in testing. Sample size was not statistically predetermined, and blinding of investigators to group allocation was not performed. Most expanded thyroid clonotypes (frequency above 0.001) were also found in blood, which suggests that blood repertoires may mirror thyroid immune responses. In validation, the model predicted progression to ophthalmopathy a median of around six months before onset, with approximately 70% sensitivity and more than 72% specificity.

Reading the germline V gene gives CDR1 MDHEN and CDR2 SYDVKM. V is reduced by 3 bases and J by 11 bases, leaving a spacing of 11 bases between them. The CDR3 sequence holds 12 residues, the cysteine and phenylalanine included. Solely the CDR3 DNA is kept, with 36 bases framed from the first base. This clonotype was recorded many times. Its binding antigen is unknown. No qualities accompany the bases; no much larger clone lies one base away. Stable Graves' hyperthyroidism was defined as no progression to ophthalmopathy during 18 months of follow-up. The hyperthyroidism patients were between 18 and 65 years old and newly diagnosed, with a disease duration of less than 2 months. The study excluded patients with uncontrolled infections, other autoimmune diseases, pregnancy or lactation. Diagnoses relied on clinical symptoms, serum thyroxine and TRAb, thyroid ultrasound and orbital computed tomography. PBMCs were separated from approximately 9.9 ml of fresh peripheral blood using Ficoll-Paque density gradient centrifugation. Total RNA was extracted using Trizol reagent, and RNA quality was assessed on an Agilent 2100 Bioanalyzer.

The TCR beta CDR3 regions were amplified from the RNA transcripts. For the first round of RT-PCR on the TCR CDR3, the HTBI primer set was used together with the Qiagen OneStep RT-PCR kit. A second multiplex PCR round built the libraries, followed by size selection and purification. Sequencing of the libraries was done on an Illumina HiSeq2000 using paired-end 100 bp reads. Processing in the source paper ran as follows. SOAPnuke was used to process the raw data, removing reads that contained adapters or uncalled bases, had a mean Phred below 15, or lacked an exact match to the constant primer or identifier. High-quality paired reads were merged with COPE v1.2.5, and unique nucleotide sequences were defined as clonotypes. MiTCR v1.1 was used to align the clonotypes against IMGT TRBV, TRBD and TRBJ reference segments. Only V-J combinations with frequency above 0.0001, covering 99% to 99.2% of repertoires, were analysed. A TCS score was defined as the ratio of F50 (clonal expansion) to E x V (chaos), with BLOSUM62-based TCRdist applied between CDR3 peptides within each V-J. Welch's t-statistics and random forest reduced 514 V-J features to 10 to 15, which were used in a naive Bayes classifier (R e1071). Starting from the raw public reads, TCRdb applied fastp trimming at Q25, assembled clones with MiXCR and retained in-frame beta chains. CDR3 protein sequences are deduplicated, and each keeps its most common genes and DNA. None of the V and J calls come from the authors' own analysis; TCRdb made them. This sample gives about 400,000 distinct CDR3 sequences in total; around 14% of them show up just once. 9% to 9.5% of the sample lies in the top ten.

The V and J genes are TRBV28 and TRBJ1-5; possibly the D gene is TRBD1, per 6 matching bases. The sample taken for sequencing was blood. The source is a woman younger than 30 with Graves' hyperthyroidism. The nucleotides read TGTGCCAGCAGTTTTCGAAAGGGGGCCCAGCATTTT. This sequence encodes CASSFRKGAQHF.